Below are 22 T cell receptor beta chains sequenced from a single sample in a study of beta chain features in type 1 diabetes. TCRB transcripts that were expressed got sequenced, as all of the isolated RNA had been reverse transcribed. Profiled with immunoSEQ multiplex PCR; TCRdb holds only in-frame clones, not every one. The sample holds about 150,000 clones; about 7.3% are singletons and the top ten take almost 0.65%. The sequenced sample consisted of central memory CD4+ T cells from blood. The receptors shown here come from a man between 18 and 29 years old in good health.

CDR3 bases: TGTGCCAGTAGTCCCCGGGACAGGGACTATGGCTACACCTTC. This sequence encodes CASSPRDRDYGYTF. The chain links TRBV19 to TRBJ1-2; TRBD1 aligns across 9 bases. The germline gives CDR1 LNHDA, CDR2 SQIVND (reference sequence). Losses at the gene ends were 5 bases for V and 3 bases for J; bases not matched to a gene: 4. The CDR3 has 14 amino acids.

The table lists this clone with many counts. The V gene is TRBV30, the J gene TRBJ1-1, with a weak D call TRBD1 (6 bases). Trimming stripped 3 bases from V and 1 base from J, with 9 bases between. The CDR3 sequence is 13 residues long. Germline V lookup: CDR1 GTSNPN, CDR2 SVGIG (reference sequence). The CDR3 loop reads CAWSSRGNTEAFF. In DNA, the CDR3 is TGTGCCTGGAGCTCCAGGGGGAACACTGAAGCTTTCTTT. The full variable domain, its missing parts supplied by reference TRBV30 and TRBJ1-1, is SQTIHQWPATLVQPVGSPLSLECTVEGTSNPNLYWYRQAAGRGLQLLFYSVGIGQISSEVPQNLSASRPQDRQFILSSKKLLLSDSGFYLCAWSSRGNTEAFFGQGTRLTVV.

The V call is TRBV6-1, the J call TRBJ1-2; D call uncertain. V dropped 2 bases and J dropped 0 bases, with 13 bases sitting between them. This CDR3 has 16 amino acids. Germline V gene data show CDR1 as MNHNS and CDR2 as SASEGT. CDR3 in amino acids: CASSEFWRTPNYGYTF. The CDR3 DNA sequence: TGTGCCAGCAGTGAATTTTGGAGGACTCCTAACTATGGCTACACCTTC.

This clone was recorded a few times. The rearrangement uses TRBV7-2 and TRBJ2-1; 9 bases map to TRBD2. The CDR3 consists of 14 residues. V lost 3 bases, J lost 8 bases, and 5 bases stayed unmatched. Germline V gene sequence: CDR1 SGHTA, CDR2 FQGNSA. The CDR3 spells CASSLGLAVDEQFF. In DNA form, the CDR3 reads TGTGCCAGCAGCTTGGGACTAGCAGTCGATGAGCAGTTCTTC.

This clone was counted only a few times. The chain recombines TRBV4-3 with TRBJ1-2, with TRBD1 as a possible D gene (6 bases). Trimming pared 1 base from V and 4 bases from J, leaving 13 bases between. The CDR3 spans 15 residues. CDR1 is LGHNA, CDR2 YSLEER, per germline. CDR3 loop: CASSQGTALSYGYTF. Written as DNA, the CDR3 is TGCGCCAGCAGCCAAGGGACAGCGCTCTCCTATGGCTACACCTTC.

The chain carries TRBV6-5 and TRBJ2-6, with 8 bases matching TRBD1. CDR1 MNHEY and CDR2 SVGAGI come from the germline V gene. The CDR3 runs 15 residues. V shed 5 bases, J shed 10 bases, and the junction held 10 bases outside the gene matches. The CDR3 bases are TGTGCCAGCAGTGGTCCCGGGACAGGACAAAACGTCCTGACTTTC. As protein: CASSGPGTGQNVLTF.

The rearrangement joins TRBV7-3 to TRBJ2-3; 7 bases are shared with TRBD1. V trimming: 3 bases; J trimming: 2 bases; junction bases outside the gene matches: 5. There are 15 residues in the CDR3. Germline values: CDR1 SGHTA, CDR2 FQGTGA. In DNA form, the CDR3 reads TGTGCCAGCAGCTTTACAGGGGTGGTCACAGATACGCAGTATTTT. Its protein product is CASSFTGVVTDTQYF.

This clone was seen a few times. The chain has TRBV27 and TRBJ1-1; TRBD1 matches 10 bases. The CDR3 loop spans 13 amino acids. J was trimmed by 11 bases and V by 3 bases; bases with no gene match: 6. CDR1 and CDR2 from the germline V gene are MNHEY and SMNVEV (reference sequence). CDR3: CASSLTGGAQAFF. The CDR3 DNA reads as TGTGCCAGCAGTTTGACAGGGGGCGCGCAGGCTTTCTTT.

This clone turned up a few times. The DNA for the CDR3 is TGTGCCAGTAGTTCACAGGGGTCTGGGGCCAACGTCCTGACTTTC. It is translated as CASSSQGSGANVLTF. The chain uses TRBV19 and TRBJ2-6; 7 nucleotides agree with TRBD1. After removal of 5 bases from V and 1 base from J, the junction contained 2 bases not matched to a gene. CDR3 size: 15 residues. Germline lookup yields CDR1 LNHDA and CDR2 SQIVND (reference sequence).

There are a few counts of this clone. This chain uses TRBV2 with TRBJ2-3, with 10 positions matching TRBD2. V dropped 10 bases and J dropped 4; count of bases not matched to a gene: 5. Germline CDR1 is SNHLY and CDR2 is FYNNEI. The CDR3 is 13 amino acids. The CDR3 nucleotides read TGTGCCACCCAAGCGGGAGGGGCAGATACGCAGTATTTT. Residues: CATQAGGADTQYF.

The V and J genes are TRBV7-2 and TRBJ1-3; D gene uncertain. The CDR3 length is 15 residues. The ends were cut back, 4 bases at V and 4 bases at J, with 14 bases in the middle. CDR1 and CDR2 from the germline V gene are SGHTA and FQGNSA. The DNA for the CDR3 is TGTGCCAGCAGCTCCCCGGGGTTCACAGGAAACACCATATATTTT. This codes for CASSSPGFTGNTIYF. Full variable domain (outside the CDR3, taken from reference TRBV7-2 and TRBJ1-3): GAGVSQSPSNKVTEKGKDVELRCDPISGHTALYWYRQSLGQGLEFLIYFQGNSAPDKSGLPSDRFSAERTGGSVSTLTIQRTQQEDSAVYLCASSSPGFTGNTIYFGEGSWLTVV.

This clone has at least ten counts. The J gene is TRBJ2-3, the V gene TRBV5-1; 7 positions agree with TRBD1. This CDR3 is built from 14 residues. V lost 4 bases and J lost 3; bases outside the gene matches: 5. CDR1 and CDR2 from the germline V gene are SGHRS and YFSETQ. CDR3 sequence reads: CASSRQGPTDTQYF. The CDR3 coding sequence is TGCGCCAGCAGCAGACAGGGCCCTACAGATACGCAGTATTTT.

This clone occurred a few times. The genes are TRBV28 and TRBJ2-7, with 10 bases identical to TRBD2. The germline CDR1 and CDR2 sequences are MDHEN and SYDVKM. The V and J ends lost 3 bases and 2 bases, in that order; junction bases with no gene match: 7. The CDR3 is 16 residues long. The CDR3 reads CASSFSSGSGAYEQYF. In nucleotides, the CDR3 is TGTGCCAGCAGTTTCTCTAGCGGGAGTGGAGCCTACGAGCAGTACTTC.

This clone has only a few counts. The chain uses TRBV7-9 and TRBJ2-1; D is ambiguous. V was trimmed by 2 bases and J by 10 bases, leaving 12 bases between them. The CDR3 extends over 13 amino acids. The germline V gene has CDR1 SEHNR and CDR2 FQNEAQ (reference sequence). The DNA for the CDR3 is TGTGCCAGCAGCTTATCCCATCTCGGGGAGCAGTTCTTC. Its translation: CASSLSHLGEQFF.

J is TRBJ1-2 and V is TRBV2, with D tentatively TRBD1 (5 bases). V lost 7 bases to trimming and J lost 5 bases, with 17 bases between them. The CDR3 loop spans 14 amino acids. Germline V CDR1 and CDR2: SNHLY, FYNNEI. The CDR3 DNA follows: TGTGCCAGCAAAGGGGACGCAGGGACTTATGGCTACACCTTC. This codes for CASKGDAGTYGYTF.

The J gene is TRBJ2-5, the V gene TRBV6-1, with D possibly matching TRBD1 (5 bases). Trimming shortened V by 0 bases and J by 0 bases, and 14 bases separated the two germline ends. The CDR3 is 17 amino acids. From germline, CDR1 is MNHNS and CDR2 SASEGT. In DNA form, the CDR3 reads TGTGCCAGCAGTGAAGCGAGCCTAGGGGTTTACCAAGAGACCCAGTACTTC. It encodes CASSEASLGVYQETQYF.

The rearrangement links TRBV18 to TRBJ2-5, with 9 bases identical to TRBD1. The V gene end was trimmed by 3 bases and the J gene end by 0 bases; junction bases not matched to a gene: 17. CDR1 and CDR2 from the germline V gene are KGHSH and LQKENI. The CDR3 loop spans 20 amino acids. Written as DNA, the CDR3 is TGTGCCAGCTCACCCGCGTACCCGAGAAAGGACAGGGGATACCAAGAGACCCAGTACTTC. It codes for CASSPAYPRKDRGYQETQYF.

This clone was observed a handful of times. The chain uses TRBV7-2 and TRBJ1-1; D not certain. The V and J ends lost 5 bases and 6 bases respectively, with 22 bases between them. This CDR3 region has 16 residues. Germline values: CDR1 SGHTA, CDR2 FQGNSA. CDR3 nucleotides: TGTGCCAGCAGCCGCCGTGCCCGGAGGGATTTGGCTGAAGCTTTCTTT. It is translated as CASSRRARRDLAEAFF.

This clone was counted between two and nine times. The CDR3 protein is CASSNRAGANVLTF. The CDR3 coding sequence is TGTGCCAGCAGTAACAGGGCTGGGGCCAACGTCCTGACTTTC. J is TRBJ2-6 and V is TRBV6-5, with a weak D call TRBD1 (6 bases). This CDR3 has 14 amino acids. V dropped 5 bases and J dropped 2 bases, with 7 bases sitting between them. CDR1 and CDR2 from the germline V gene are MNHEY and SVGAGI.

This chain connects TRBV19 to TRBJ2-7, with TRBD1 as a possible D gene (6 bases). The CDR3 sequence is 14 residues long. Germline CDR1 reads LNHDA; CDR2 reads SQIVND (reference sequence). Between the trimmed V and J ends, which lost 4 bases and 0 bases, there was a span of 10 bases. The CDR3 region is CASSTRTDSYEQYF. The CDR3 nucleotides read TGTGCCAGTAGTACTCGGACAGACTCCTACGAGCAGTACTTC.

This clone turned up a few times. The rearrangement links TRBV7-2 to TRBJ1-1; TRBD1 might be the D (5 bases). V was pared by 5 bases and J by 6 bases, with 13 bases between. Looked up from germline, CDR1 is SGHTA and CDR2 is FQGNSA. The CDR3 runs to 13 residues. DNA of the CDR3: TGTGCCAGCAGCCCTGGGGCTAGGGCTGAAGCTTTCTTT. Protein sequence: CASSPGARAEAFF. Combining the CDR3 with reference TRBV7-2 and TRBJ1-1 gives the whole variable domain GAGVSQSPSNKVTEKGKDVELRCDPISGHTALYWYRQSLGQGLEFLIYFQGNSAPDKSGLPSDRFSAERTGGSVSTLTIQRTQQEDSAVYLCASSPGARAEAFFGQGTRLTVV.

This clone was observed a few times. This chain links TRBV7-2 with TRBJ1-1, with 7 bases fitting TRBD1. From germline, CDR1 is SGHTA and CDR2 FQGNSA. V gave up 5 bases and J gave up 3 bases; unmatched junction bases: 3. This CDR3 has 13 amino acids. The DNA for the CDR3 is TGTGCCAGCAGCCCTGACAGGGACACTGAAGCTTTCTTT. It translates to CASSPDRDTEAFF.